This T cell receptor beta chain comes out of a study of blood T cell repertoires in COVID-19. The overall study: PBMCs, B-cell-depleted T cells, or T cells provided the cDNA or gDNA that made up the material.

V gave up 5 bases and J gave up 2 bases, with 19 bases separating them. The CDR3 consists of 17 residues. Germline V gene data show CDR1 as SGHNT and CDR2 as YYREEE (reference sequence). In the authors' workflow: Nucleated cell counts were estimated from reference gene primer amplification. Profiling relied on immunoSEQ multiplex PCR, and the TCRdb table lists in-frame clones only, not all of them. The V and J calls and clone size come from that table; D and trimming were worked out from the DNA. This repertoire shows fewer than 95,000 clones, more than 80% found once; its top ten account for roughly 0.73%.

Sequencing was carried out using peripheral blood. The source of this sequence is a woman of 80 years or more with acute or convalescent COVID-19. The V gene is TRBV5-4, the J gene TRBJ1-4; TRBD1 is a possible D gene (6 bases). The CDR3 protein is CASSRTPLQGTNEKLFF. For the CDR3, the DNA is TGTGCCAGCAGTCGCACCCCCCTACAGGGTACTAATGAAAAACTGTTTTTT.